The 25 T cell receptor beta chains listed next were all sequenced from one sample in a study of T-cell reconstitution after alpha-beta-depleted transplantation in children. Unique molecular identifiers were built into the TCRbeta library. TCRdb independently ran MiXCR on the PCR reads; one entry per CDR3 protein. The sample consists of fewer than 750,000 distinct CDR3 sequences, roughly 30% of them appearing once. Sequencing was performed on PBMCs, taken before TCRalphabeta/CD19-depleted stem cell transplant. These TCRs come from a boy younger than two with Wiskott-Aldrich syndrome, due to receive a stem cell transplant.

V usage is TRBV5-1 and J usage is TRBJ2-7; D call uncertain. This CDR3 has 13 amino acids. CDR1 and CDR2 (germline): SGHRS, YFSETQ. The V and J ends lost 4 bases and 4 bases respectively, with 12 bases between them. The CDR3 DNA reads TGCGCCAGCAGCCCTGGCAGCGTATACGAGCAGTACTTC. As protein: CASSPGSVYEQYF. Drawing the rest from reference TRBV5-1 and TRBJ2-7, the complete variable domain is KAGVTQTPRYLIKTRGQQVTLSCSPISGHRSVSWYQQTPGQGLQFLFEYFSETQRNKGNFPGRFSGRQFSNSRSEMNVSTLELGDSALYLCASSPGSVYEQYFGPGTRLTVT.

The chain recombines TRBV25-1 with TRBJ2-7; TRBD2 agrees at 9 bases. Germline trimming cut 4 bases from V and 0 bases from J; bases unmatched to any gene: 1. Germline assignment: CDR1 MGHDK and CDR2 SYGVNS. The CDR3 has 14 residues. CDR3 sequence reads: CASSGTSVSYEQYF. The CDR3 nucleotides are TGTGCCAGCAGTGGGACTAGCGTCTCCTACGAGCAGTACTTC.

The rearrangement links TRBV20-1 to TRBJ1-2; D not resolved. Germline V gene data show CDR1 as DFQATT and CDR2 as SNEGSKA (reference sequence). This CDR3 contains 11 residues. V was clipped by 6 bases and J by 2 bases, with 7 bases between them. Here the CDR3 reads CSAYGNYGYTF. DNA for the CDR3: TGCAGTGCATATGGGAACTATGGCTACACCTTC.

The chain has TRBV5-1 and TRBJ2-5; D uncertain. V lost 0 bases and J 9 bases, leaving 12 bases between the germline ends. The CDR3 is made up of 13 amino acids. Germline assignment: CDR1 SGHRS and CDR2 YFSETQ. The CDR3 sequence: CASSLELLLPQYF. DNA for the CDR3: TGCGCCAGCAGCTTGGAACTCCTGTTGCCCCAGTACTTC.

This clonotype came up a few times. V and J are TRBV5-1 and TRBJ2-7; D remains unclear. The germline V gene has CDR1 SGHRS and CDR2 YFSETQ. The CDR3 loop spans 14 amino acids. The V and J ends lost 4 bases and 0 bases respectively, with 11 bases between them. The CDR3 protein is CASSIGRSSYEQYF. The CDR3 region has the DNA TGCGCCAGCAGCATCGGACGGAGCTCCTACGAGCAGTACTTC.

The V and J genes are TRBV6-1 and TRBJ2-2; 9 positions match TRBD2. Germline loops: CDR1 MNHNS, CDR2 SASEGT. CDR3 size: 16 residues. Trimming took 5 bases from V and 2 from J; bases not matched to a gene: 6. Here the CDR3 reads CASSRKGLANTGELFF. DNA for the CDR3: TGTGCCAGCAGTAGGAAGGGACTAGCCAACACCGGGGAGCTGTTTTTT.

CDR3 amino acids: CASISESGQKNIQYF. DNA of the CDR3: TGTGCCAGCATCTCAGAATCGGGACAGAAAAACATTCAGTACTTC. The rearrangement links TRBV25-1 to TRBJ2-4; 7 bases are shared with TRBD1. V lost 7 bases, J lost 4 bases, and 10 bases stayed unmatched. The CDR3 totals 15 residues. Per the germline V gene, CDR1 is MGHDK and CDR2 is SYGVNS.

This clonotype was seen more than once but under ten times. CDR3 residues: CASSSLGRVARAGNTEAFF. In DNA, the CDR3 is TGTGCCAGCAGCTCCCTGGGGCGGGTGGCGCGAGCGGGGAACACTGAAGCTTTCTTT. The chain combines TRBV11-1 with TRBJ1-1; TRBD1 might be the D (5 bases). V dropped 4 bases and J dropped 1 base, with 25 bases sitting between them. From germline, CDR1 is SGHAT and CDR2 FQDESV (reference sequence). This CDR3 spans 19 amino acids.

The V gene is TRBV5-1, the J gene TRBJ2-3, with D uncertain. CDR1 SGHRS and CDR2 YFSETQ come from the germline V gene. The V end lost 6 bases, the J end lost 5 bases, and 16 bases lay between the germline ends. This CDR3 has 14 residues. The CDR3 sequence: CASKLRTLGDTQYF. Here the CDR3 DNA reads TGCGCCAGCAAGCTGCGGACCTTGGGAGATACGCAGTATTTT.

The genes are TRBV20-1 and TRBJ2-7; D is unresolved. Trimming left V 3 bases short and J 2 bases short, with 11 bases between. Germline V gene data show CDR1 as DFQATT and CDR2 as SNEGSKA (reference sequence). The CDR3 contains 13 residues. The CDR3: CSASRVPTYEQYF. The CDR3 bases are TGCAGTGCTAGTCGGGTCCCCACCTACGAGCAGTACTTC.

This sequence joins TRBV7-4 and TRBJ2-7; 16 positions match TRBD2. The V and J ends lost 3 bases and 9 bases, in that order; junction bases with no gene match: 14. This CDR3 contains 18 residues. Germline V CDR1 and CDR2: SGHVT, SQSDAQ. The CDR3 is CASSFLGTSGRADVGQYF. The CDR3 DNA sequence: TGTGCCAGCAGCTTCCTCGGGACTAGCGGGAGGGCCGATGTGGGGCAGTACTTC. The full variable domain, in which reference TRBV7-4 and TRBJ2-7 provide the parts outside the CDR3, is GAGVSQSPRYKVAKRGRDVALRCDSISGHVTLYWYRQTLGQGSEVLTYSQSDAQRDKSGRPSGRFSAERPERSVSTLKIQRTEQGDSAVYLCASSFLGTSGRADVGQYFGPGTRLTVT.

This clonotype was seen more than once but under ten times. This chain joins TRBV20-1 and TRBJ2-7, with 12 bases lining up with TRBD1. V shed 6 bases, J shed 3 bases, and the junction held 3 bases outside the gene matches. This CDR3 contains 13 residues. Germline V gene sequence: CDR1 DFQATT, CDR2 SNEGSKA (reference sequence). The CDR3 DNA follows: TGCAGTGCAGGGACAGGGGGCGTCTACGAGCAGTACTTC. Translated: CSAGTGGVYEQYF.

The V call is TRBV4-1, the J call TRBJ1-5; 8 nucleotides align to TRBD1. Germline CDR1 reads MGHRA; CDR2 reads YSYEKL. This CDR3 has 14 residues. V trimming: 4 bases; J trimming: 7 bases; junction bases outside the gene matches: 6. CDR3 DNA: TGCGCCAGCAGCCTAGACAGGGGCTCCCAGCCCCAGCATTTT. It translates to CASSLDRGSQPQHF.

In this sample, this clonotype turned up a few times. The chain carries TRBV3-1 and TRBJ2-3; D not certain. Germline CDR1 LGHDT, CDR2 YNNKEL (reference sequence). The CDR3 extends over 16 amino acids. Between the trimmed V and J ends, which lost 0 bases and 0 bases, there was a span of 10 bases. As DNA, the CDR3 is TGTGCCAGCAGCCAAGAGGTGACAATTAGCACAGATACGCAGTATTTT. Translation gives CASSQEVTISTDTQYF.

The chain joins TRBV7-2 to TRBJ2-4; D gene uncertain. The CDR3 length is 12 residues. Germline lookup yields CDR1 SGHTA and CDR2 FQGNSA. V was cut by 2 bases and J by 6 bases, with 5 bases left in between. CDR3 region: CASSLWGNIQYF. Here the CDR3 DNA reads TGTGCCAGCAGCTTATGGGGAAACATTCAGTACTTC.

This clonotype was detected only a few times. The rearrangement uses TRBV20-1 and TRBJ1-5; 7 positions match TRBD1. The CDR3 consists of 13 residues. Germline assignment: CDR1 DFQATT and CDR2 SNEGSKA (reference sequence). The trim removed 3 bases at V and 5 bases at J, leaving 4 bases unmatched. The CDR3 DNA is TGCAGTGCTAGGGACAGGTTGGATCAGCCCCAGCATTTT. This translates into CSARDRLDQPQHF.

This clonotype was counted between two and nine times. V usage is TRBV18 and J usage is TRBJ2-7; unclear D gene. The V gene lost 3 bases and the J gene lost 0 bases, with 9 bases spanning the gap. This CDR3 spans 14 amino acids. In germline, CDR1 is KGHSH, CDR2 LQKENI. The CDR3 DNA sequence: TGTGCCAGCTCACCCAAAGCGAGCTCCTACGAGCAGTACTTC. This translates into CASSPKASSYEQYF.

This clonotype appeared many times. The chain combines TRBV7-9 with TRBJ2-3; no clear D. CDR3 length: 14 residues. Trimming took 2 bases from V and 1 from J, leaving 7 bases between them. CDR1 is SEHNR, CDR2 FQNEAQ, per germline (reference sequence). CDR3 sequence: CASSLLLGTDTQYF. In DNA, the CDR3 is TGTGCCAGCAGCTTACTACTGGGCACAGATACGCAGTATTTT.

In this sample, this clonotype turned up a few times. The chain employs TRBV20-1 and TRBJ2-7; D is ambiguous. Germline values: CDR1 DFQATT, CDR2 SNEGSKA (reference sequence). The ends were cut back, 4 bases at V and 3 bases at J, with 10 bases in the middle. The CDR3 length is 12 residues. CDR3 loop: CSAIGKIYEQYF. The CDR3 DNA follows: TGCAGTGCTATCGGCAAAATCTACGAGCAGTACTTC.

This sequence joins TRBV5-1 and TRBJ2-2, with 9 bases aligning to TRBD2. Germline CDR1 is SGHRS and CDR2 is YFSETQ. The length of the CDR3 is 17 residues. Trimming at V came to 4 bases and at J to 6 bases, leaving 13 bases not matched to a gene. The CDR3 nucleotides are TGCGCCAGCAGCCTGTTGTTAGCGGGAGCTTCTGCCGGGGAGCTGTTTTTT. It is translated as CASSLLLAGASAGELFF.

The chain couples TRBV7-2 to TRBJ2-3, with D perhaps being TRBD1 or TRBD2 (5 bases each). V lost 5 bases to trimming and J lost 9 bases, with 12 bases between them. Germline CDR1 and CDR2: SGHTA and FQGNSA. The CDR3 loop spans 12 amino acids. CDR3 protein: CASSPGGPTQYF. The CDR3 DNA follows: TGTGCCAGCAGCCCTGGGGGTCCCACGCAGTATTTT.

The chain has TRBV5-1 and TRBJ2-7; D is uncertain. The CDR3 is made up of 15 amino acids. Deletions cut 0 bases from V and 5 bases from J, with 15 bases between. Germline V gene sequence: CDR1 SGHRS, CDR2 YFSETQ. The CDR3 loop reads CASSLGTFVWNEQYF. CDR3 nucleotides: TGCGCCAGCAGCTTGGGGACGTTTGTCTGGAACGAGCAGTACTTC.

V is TRBV5-1 and J is TRBJ2-3; D remains ambiguous. CDR3 length: 10 residues. Germline V CDR1 and CDR2: SGHRS, YFSETQ. Trimming cost V 6 bases and J 8 bases, with 7 bases left between them. Here the CDR3 DNA reads TGCGCCAGCACCCTGGGTACGCAGTATTTT. It specifies CASTLGTQYF.

This clonotype was counted between two and nine times. The chain uses TRBV2 and TRBJ1-1; 9 nucleotides match TRBD1. This CDR3 is built from 16 residues. Trimming took 2 bases from V and 4 from J; bases not matched to a gene: 8. Germline-derived CDR1 and CDR2 are SNHLY and FYNNEI. This CDR3 reads CASSELGTGRGTEAFF. For the CDR3, the DNA is TGTGCCAGCAGTGAATTGGGGACAGGGCGAGGCACTGAAGCTTTCTTT.

The chain employs TRBV6-1 and TRBJ2-1; the D gene could be TRBD1 or TRBD2 (6 bases each). Germline V gene data show CDR1 as MNHNS and CDR2 as SASEGT. This CDR3 is built from 19 residues. V lost 6 bases, J lost 8 bases, and 32 bases lay in between. CDR3 DNA: TGTGCCAGCAGACGACCACCCAGGGGAAACAAAGGACTACGCGATGAGCAGTTCTTC. It is translated as CASRRPPRGNKGLRDEQFF.